This TCR beta chain was captured in a study of OX40 agonist ivuxolimab in advanced cancers. Study as a whole: Across the patients, intravenous ivuxolimab was delivered every 2 weeks at 0.01 to 10 mg/kg. Study-wide points: With doses of 0.1-3.0 mg/kg, partial responders showed among the lowest clonal expansion.

The germline gives CDR1 MRHNA, CDR2 SNTAGT. The ends were cut back, 8 bases at V and 5 bases at J, with 13 bases in the middle. This CDR3 is built from 13 residues. Autoimmune disease history or systemic immunosuppression excluded patients. Sampling times: baseline, cycle 4 day 1, cycle 7 day 1. Comments on this clone: Antigen unknown.

Assay used: immunoSEQ multiplex PCR; TCRdb lists only in-frame clones, some missing. Of 130,000 or so clones detected, approximately 94% appear once; the ten largest clones hold 0.9% to 1.2%. The specimen was CD4+ or CD8+ T cells sorted from blood, collected in a trial of the OX40 agonist ivuxolimab. The V gene is TRBV6-4, the J gene TRBJ2-1, with D tentatively TRBD2 (5 bases). This TCR derives from an adult with an advanced solid tumor such as melanoma, head and neck, liver or kidney cancer. CDR3 in DNA: TGTGCCAGCTCAGCCCTCGGGAACAATGAGCAGTTCTTC. It is translated as CASSALGNNEQFF.